This T cell receptor (beta chain) was profiled in a study of blood T cells in healthy people across ages. Findings of the study overall: Long-lived donors exceeded aged donors in naive CD4+ cells and diversity. TCR beta diversity per million T cells fell roughly linearly with age.

The V and J ends lost 1 base and 15 bases respectively, with 13 bases between them. This CDR3 region has 13 residues. The germline gives CDR1 SGHDN, CDR2 FVKESK. Peripheral blood, approximately 10 milliliters per donor, was collected. The table lists this clonotype with many counts. Its target is unknown. The use of a sample-barcoded 5' primer and a J-beta primer mix characterized a second PCR of about 7 to 12 cycles. Every cDNA molecule bore a tag from a template-switch adaptor containing 12 random nucleotides. TCRdb passed the 5' RACE reads through MiXCR, listing each CDR3 protein once. The sample yields 600,000 or so distinct CDR3 sequences, around 50% seen once.

The sequencing input was blood. The chain recombines TRBV14 with TRBJ1-6, with D maybe TRBD1 (5 bases). The TCR originated in an elderly man in good health. CDR3 in DNA: TGTGCCAGCAGCCAAGCTCAGGGTCGGCTCCTCCACTTT. It yields the protein CASSQAQGRLLHF.